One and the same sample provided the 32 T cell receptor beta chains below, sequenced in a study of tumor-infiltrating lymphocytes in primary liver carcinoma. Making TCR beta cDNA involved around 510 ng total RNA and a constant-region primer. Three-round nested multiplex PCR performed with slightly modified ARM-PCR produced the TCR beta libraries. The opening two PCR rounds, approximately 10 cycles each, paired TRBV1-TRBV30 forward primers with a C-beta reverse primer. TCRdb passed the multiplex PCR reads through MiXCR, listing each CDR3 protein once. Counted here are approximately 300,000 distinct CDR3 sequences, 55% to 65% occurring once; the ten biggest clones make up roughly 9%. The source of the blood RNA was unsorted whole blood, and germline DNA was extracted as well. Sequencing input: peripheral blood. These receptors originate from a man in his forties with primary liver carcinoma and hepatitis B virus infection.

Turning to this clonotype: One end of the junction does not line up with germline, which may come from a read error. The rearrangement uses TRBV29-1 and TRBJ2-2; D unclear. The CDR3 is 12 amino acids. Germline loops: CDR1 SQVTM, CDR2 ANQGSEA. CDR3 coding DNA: TGCAGTGTTTGCCCTAACACCAGGGAGCTGTTTTTT. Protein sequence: CSVCPNTRELFF.

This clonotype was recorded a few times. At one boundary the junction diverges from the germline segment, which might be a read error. The DNA of the CDR3 is TGTGCCGGCGGTTCGAGACTAGCGGGGACAAGTGCTAGCACAGGTACGCAGTATTTT. It codes for CAGGSRLAGTSASTGTQYF. The rearrangement links TRBV6-2 or TRBV6-3 to TRBJ2-3; 11 nucleotides agree with TRBD2. The CDR3 spans 19 residues. Germline CDR1 and CDR2: MNHEY and SVGEGT.

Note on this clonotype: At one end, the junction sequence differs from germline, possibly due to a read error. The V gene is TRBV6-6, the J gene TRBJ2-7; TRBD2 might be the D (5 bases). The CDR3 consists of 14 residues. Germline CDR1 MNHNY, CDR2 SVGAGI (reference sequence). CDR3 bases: TGTGTCAGCAGTTACTCGGGGTGGGGAAGAGAGCAGTGCTTC. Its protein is CVSSYSGWGREQCF.

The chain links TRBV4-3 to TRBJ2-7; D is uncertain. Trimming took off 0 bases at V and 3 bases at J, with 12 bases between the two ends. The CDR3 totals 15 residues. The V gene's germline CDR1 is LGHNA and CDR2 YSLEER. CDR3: CASSQDPAGVYEQYF. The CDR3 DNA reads TGCGCCAGCAGCCAAGACCCTGCCGGCGTCTACGAGCAGTACTTC.

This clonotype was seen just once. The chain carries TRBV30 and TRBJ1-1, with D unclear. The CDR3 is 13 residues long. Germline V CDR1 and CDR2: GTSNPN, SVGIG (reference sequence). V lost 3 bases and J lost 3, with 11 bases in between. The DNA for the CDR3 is TGTGCCTGGAGATTTGTGGGTTACACTGAAGCTTTCTTT. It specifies CAWRFVGYTEAFF.

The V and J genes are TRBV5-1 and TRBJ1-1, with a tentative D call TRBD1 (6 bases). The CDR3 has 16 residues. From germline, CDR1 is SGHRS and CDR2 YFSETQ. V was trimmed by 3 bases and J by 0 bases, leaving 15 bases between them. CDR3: CASSYEPPGVNTEAFF. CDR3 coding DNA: TGCGCCAGCAGCTATGAACCTCCAGGGGTGAACACTGAAGCTTTCTTT.

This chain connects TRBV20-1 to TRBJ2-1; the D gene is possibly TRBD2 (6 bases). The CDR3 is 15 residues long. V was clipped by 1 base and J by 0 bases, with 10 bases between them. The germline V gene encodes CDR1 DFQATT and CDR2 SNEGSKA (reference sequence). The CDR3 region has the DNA TGCAGTGCTAGAGGACGGGAGTTCTCCTACAATGAGCAGTTCTTC. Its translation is CSARGREFSYNEQFF.

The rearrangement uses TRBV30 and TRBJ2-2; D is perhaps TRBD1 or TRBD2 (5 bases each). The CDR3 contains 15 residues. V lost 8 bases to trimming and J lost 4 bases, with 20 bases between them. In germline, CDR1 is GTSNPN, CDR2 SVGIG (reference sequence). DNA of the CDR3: TGTGCCCCGTCGGGGCGTATAGCGAGCACCGGGGAGCTGTTTTTT. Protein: CAPSGRIASTGELFF.

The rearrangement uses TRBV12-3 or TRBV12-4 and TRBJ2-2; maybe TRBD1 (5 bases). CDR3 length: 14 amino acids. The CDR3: CVRSPDRNTGELFF. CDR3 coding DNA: TGTGTCAGGAGTCCTGACAGAAACACCGGGGAGCTGTTTTTT.

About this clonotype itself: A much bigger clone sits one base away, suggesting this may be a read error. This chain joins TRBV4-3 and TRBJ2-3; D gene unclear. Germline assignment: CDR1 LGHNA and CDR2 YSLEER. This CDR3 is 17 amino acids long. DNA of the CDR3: TGCTCCAGCAGCCAAGATAGGGTAAACGGACGTCCAGATACGCAGTATTTT. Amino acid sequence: CSSSQDRVNGRPDTQYF.

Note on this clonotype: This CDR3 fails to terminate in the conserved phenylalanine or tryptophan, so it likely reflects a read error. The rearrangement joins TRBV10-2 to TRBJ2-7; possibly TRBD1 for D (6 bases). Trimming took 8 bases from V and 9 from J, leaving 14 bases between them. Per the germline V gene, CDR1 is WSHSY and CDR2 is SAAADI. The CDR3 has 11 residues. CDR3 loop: CASRHLGGQYL. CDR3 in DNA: TGCGCCAGCCGCCACCTAGGGGGGCAGTACTTA.

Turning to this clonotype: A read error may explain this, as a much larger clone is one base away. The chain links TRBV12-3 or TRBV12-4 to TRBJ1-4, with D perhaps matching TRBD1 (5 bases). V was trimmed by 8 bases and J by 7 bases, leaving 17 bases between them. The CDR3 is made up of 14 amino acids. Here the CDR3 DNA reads TGTGCCAGCGCCTCAGGGTCAAATAGTGAAAAACTGTTTTTT. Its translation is CASASGSNSEKLFF.

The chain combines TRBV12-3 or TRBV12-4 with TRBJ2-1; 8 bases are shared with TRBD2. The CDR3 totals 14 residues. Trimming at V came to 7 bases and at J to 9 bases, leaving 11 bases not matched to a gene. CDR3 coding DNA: TGTGCCAGCACCGCGGGACTAGGGCCTGGTGAGCAGTTCTTC. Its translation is CASTAGLGPGEQFF.

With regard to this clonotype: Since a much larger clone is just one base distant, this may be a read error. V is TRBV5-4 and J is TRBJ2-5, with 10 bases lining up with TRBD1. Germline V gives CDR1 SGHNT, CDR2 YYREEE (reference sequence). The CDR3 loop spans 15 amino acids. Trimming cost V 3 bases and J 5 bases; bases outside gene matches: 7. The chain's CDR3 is CASSSPTGGEETQYF. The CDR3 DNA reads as TGTGCCAGCAGCTCCCCGACAGGGGGCGAGGAGACCCAGTACTTC.

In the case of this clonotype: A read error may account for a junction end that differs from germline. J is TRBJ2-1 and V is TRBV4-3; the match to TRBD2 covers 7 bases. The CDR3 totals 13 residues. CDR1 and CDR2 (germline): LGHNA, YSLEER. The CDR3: CVSSQEGLPEQFF. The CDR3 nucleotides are TGCGTCAGCAGCCAAGAGGGACTACCTGAGCAGTTCTTC.

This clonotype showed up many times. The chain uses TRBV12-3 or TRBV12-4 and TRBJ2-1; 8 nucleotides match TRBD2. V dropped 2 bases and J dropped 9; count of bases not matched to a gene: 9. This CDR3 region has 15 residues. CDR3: CASSLSPGGPVEQFF. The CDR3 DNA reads TGTGCCAGCAGTTTATCGCCGGGAGGGCCCGTTGAGCAGTTCTTC.

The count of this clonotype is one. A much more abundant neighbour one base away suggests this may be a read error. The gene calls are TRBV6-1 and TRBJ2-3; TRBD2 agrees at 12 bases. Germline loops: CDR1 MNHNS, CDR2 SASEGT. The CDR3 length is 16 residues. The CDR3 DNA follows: TGTGCCAGCAGCCGGACTAGCGGGACTGTCACAGGTACGCAGTATTTT. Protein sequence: CASSRTSGTVTGTQYF.

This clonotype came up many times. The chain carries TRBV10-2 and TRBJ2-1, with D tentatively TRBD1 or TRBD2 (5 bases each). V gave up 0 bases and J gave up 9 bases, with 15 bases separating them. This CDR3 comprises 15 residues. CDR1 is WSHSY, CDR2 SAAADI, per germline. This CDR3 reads CASSESGLAWGEQFF. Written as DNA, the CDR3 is TGCGCCAGCAGTGAGTCGGGGCTAGCCTGGGGTGAGCAGTTCTTC.

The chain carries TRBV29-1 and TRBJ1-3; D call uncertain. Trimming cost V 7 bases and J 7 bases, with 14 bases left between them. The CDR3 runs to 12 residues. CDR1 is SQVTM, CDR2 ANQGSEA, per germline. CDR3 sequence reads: CSAESVLNTIYF. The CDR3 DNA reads TGCAGCGCTGAGTCCGTTTTGAACACCATATATTTT.

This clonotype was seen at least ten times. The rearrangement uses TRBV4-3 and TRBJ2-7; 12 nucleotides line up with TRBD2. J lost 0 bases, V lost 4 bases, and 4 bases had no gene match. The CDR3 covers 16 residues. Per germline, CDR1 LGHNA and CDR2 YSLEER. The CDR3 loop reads CASSRTLAGGSYEQYF. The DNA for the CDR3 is TGCGCCAGCAGCCGGACACTAGCGGGAGGCTCCTACGAGCAGTACTTC.

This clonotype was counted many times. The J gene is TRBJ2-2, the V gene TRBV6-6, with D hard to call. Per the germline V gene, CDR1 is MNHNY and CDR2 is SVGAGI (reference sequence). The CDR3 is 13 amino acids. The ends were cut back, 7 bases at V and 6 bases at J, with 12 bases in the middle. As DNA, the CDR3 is TGTGCCAGCACCATCATGGAGCCCGGGGAGCTGTTTTTT. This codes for CASTIMEPGELFF.

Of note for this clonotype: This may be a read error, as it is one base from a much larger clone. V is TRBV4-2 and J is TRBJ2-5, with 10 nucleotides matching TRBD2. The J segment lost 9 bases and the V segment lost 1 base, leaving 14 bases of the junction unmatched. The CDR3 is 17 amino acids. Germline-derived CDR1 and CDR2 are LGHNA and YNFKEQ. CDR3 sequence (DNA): TGTGCCAGCAGCCAAGTTAGCGGTAGCGGGAGGCTCAAGGCCCAGTACTTC. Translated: CASSQVSGSGRLKAQYF.

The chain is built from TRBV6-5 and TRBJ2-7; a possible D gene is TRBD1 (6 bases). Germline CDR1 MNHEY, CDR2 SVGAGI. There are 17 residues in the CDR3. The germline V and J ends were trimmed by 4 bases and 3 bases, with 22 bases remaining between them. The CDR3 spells CASSFFPTGSISYEQYF. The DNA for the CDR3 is TGTGCCAGCAGTTTTTTCCCCACAGGGAGTATCAGCTACGAGCAGTACTTC.

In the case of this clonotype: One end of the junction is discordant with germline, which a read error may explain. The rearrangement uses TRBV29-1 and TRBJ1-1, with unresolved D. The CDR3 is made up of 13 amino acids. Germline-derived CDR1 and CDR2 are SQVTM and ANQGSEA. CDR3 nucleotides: TGCAGCGCCGGGTACGGGGTGAACACTGAAGCTTTCTTC. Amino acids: CSAGYGVNTEAFF.

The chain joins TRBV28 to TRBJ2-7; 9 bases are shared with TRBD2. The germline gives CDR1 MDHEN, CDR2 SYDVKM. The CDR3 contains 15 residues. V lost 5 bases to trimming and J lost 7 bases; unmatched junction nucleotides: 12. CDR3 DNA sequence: TGTGCCAGCAGTCAAGGTAGCGGGAGACTGAAGGAGCAGTACTTC. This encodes CASSQGSGRLKEQYF.

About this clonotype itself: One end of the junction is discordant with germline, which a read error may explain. CDR3 loop: CSVGEGQDGANILTF. The CDR3 DNA sequence: TGCAGCGTCGGAGAGGGGCAGGATGGGGCCAACATCCTGACTTTC. This chain joins TRBV29-1 and TRBJ2-6; D may correspond to TRBD1 or TRBD2 (5 bases each). CDR3 length: 15 amino acids. Germline CDR1 reads SQVTM; CDR2 reads ANQGSEA.

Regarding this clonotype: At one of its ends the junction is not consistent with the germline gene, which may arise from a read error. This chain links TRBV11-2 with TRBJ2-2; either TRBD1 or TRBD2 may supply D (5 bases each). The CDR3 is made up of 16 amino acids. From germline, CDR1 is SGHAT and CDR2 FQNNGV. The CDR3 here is CASSLERWSDTGELFF. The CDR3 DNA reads TGTGCCAGCAGCTTAGAGAGGTGGTCGGACACCGGGGAACTGTTTTTT.

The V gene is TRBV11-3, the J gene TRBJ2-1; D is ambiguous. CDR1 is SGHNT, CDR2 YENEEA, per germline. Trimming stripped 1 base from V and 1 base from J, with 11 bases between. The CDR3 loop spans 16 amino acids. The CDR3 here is CASSLVRVRSYNEQFF. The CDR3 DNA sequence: TGTGCCAGCAGCTTAGTTCGTGTTCGGTCCTACAATGAGCAGTTCTTC.

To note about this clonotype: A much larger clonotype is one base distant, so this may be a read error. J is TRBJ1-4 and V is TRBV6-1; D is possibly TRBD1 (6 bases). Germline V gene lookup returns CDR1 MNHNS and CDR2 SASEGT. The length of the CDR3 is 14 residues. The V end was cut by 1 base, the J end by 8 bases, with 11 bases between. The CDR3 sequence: CASSEVRGQEKLFF. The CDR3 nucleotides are TGTGCCAGCAGTGAAGTGCGGGGGCAAGAAAAACTGTTTTTT.

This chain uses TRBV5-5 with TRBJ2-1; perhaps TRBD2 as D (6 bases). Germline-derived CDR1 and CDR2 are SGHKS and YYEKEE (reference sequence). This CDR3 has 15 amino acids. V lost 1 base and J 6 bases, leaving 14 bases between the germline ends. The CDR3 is CASSLTGSYSNEQFF. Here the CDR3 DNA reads TGTGCCAGCAGCTTGACCGGGAGTTACTCCAATGAGCAGTTCTTC.

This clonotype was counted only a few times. The DNA for the CDR3 is TGCGCCAGCAGCTTGAACGCAGGGAACACTGAAGCTTTCTTT. Protein: CASSLNAGNTEAFF. The rearrangement links TRBV5-1 to TRBJ1-1; D call uncertain. The germline V gene encodes CDR1 SGHRS and CDR2 YFSETQ. This CDR3 comprises 14 residues. V dropped 1 base and J dropped 1 base, with 8 bases sitting between them. Full variable domain (remainder filled in from reference TRBV5-1 and TRBJ1-1): KAGVTQTPRYLIKTRGQQVTLSCSPISGHRSVSWYQQTPGQGLQFLFEYFSETQRNKGNFPGRFSGRQFSNSRSEMNVSTLELGDSALYLCASSLNAGNTEAFFGQGTRLTVV.

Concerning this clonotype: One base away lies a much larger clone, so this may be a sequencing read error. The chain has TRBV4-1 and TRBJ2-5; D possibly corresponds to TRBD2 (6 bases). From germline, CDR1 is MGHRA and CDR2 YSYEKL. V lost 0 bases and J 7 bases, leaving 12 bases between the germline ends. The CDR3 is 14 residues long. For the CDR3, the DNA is TGCGCCAGCAGCCAAGAGGAGCTGGGAGGGACCCAGTACTTC. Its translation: CASSQEELGGTQYF.